The 5 T cell receptor beta chains in this list originate from one sample, sequenced in a study of T cell responses to AZD1222 COVID-19 vaccine. TCRdb keeps only in-frame clones here, not all; method: immunoSEQ multiplex PCR. The sample includes 90,000 to 110,000 clones, approximately 88% of them seen just once. Sequences were derived from peripheral blood, sampled on day 0 of MenACWY control vaccination. The origin of the receptors is an adult in good health.

The CDR3 DNA follows: TGCGCCAGCAGCCAACGGACGACTAACTATGGCTACACCTTC. It specifies CASSQRTTNYGYTF. This chain connects TRBV4-1 to TRBJ1-2; D is uncertain. Germline V gives CDR1 MGHRA, CDR2 YSYEKL. Trimming shortened V by 2 bases and J by 0 bases, and 7 bases separated the two germline ends. This CDR3 has 14 amino acids.

This CDR3 is CASSIRGAAETQYF. The CDR3 nucleotides are TGTGCCAGCAGCATCCGGGGGGCTGCAGAGACCCAGTACTTC. The chain recombines TRBV11-2 with TRBJ2-5, with D possibly TRBD2 on 7 matching bases. Germline-derived CDR1 and CDR2 are SGHAT and FQNNGV. V lost 5 bases and J 4 bases, leaving 14 bases between the germline ends. CDR3 length: 14 residues.

The chain recombines TRBV7-9 with TRBJ2-1; 12 bases agree with TRBD2. Germline-derived CDR1 and CDR2 are SEHNR and FQNEAQ (reference sequence). J lost 5 bases, V lost 1 base, and 6 bases had no gene match. The CDR3 runs 17 residues. This chain's CDR3 is CASSLGPSGGAHNEQFF. The DNA for the CDR3 is TGTGCCAGCAGCTTAGGACCTAGCGGGGGGGCCCACAATGAGCAGTTCTTC.

The V gene is TRBV5-1, the J gene TRBJ1-3, with 7 bases that match TRBD1. CDR1 and CDR2 (germline): SGHRS, YFSETQ. The CDR3 runs 13 residues. The V gene end was trimmed by 5 bases and the J gene end by 8 bases; junction bases not matched to a gene: 7. The CDR3 protein is CASSPQGTDTIYF. In DNA form, the CDR3 reads TGCGCCAGCAGTCCACAGGGGACGGACACCATATATTTT.

J is TRBJ1-2 and V is TRBV9, with D perhaps matching TRBD1 (5 bases). V dropped 4 bases and J dropped 7 bases, with 14 bases sitting between them. Germline lookup yields CDR1 SGDLS and CDR2 YYNGEE. This CDR3 has 13 amino acids. This CDR3 reads CASSTPGGGGYTF. CDR3 DNA: TGTGCCAGCAGCACCCCGGGGGGTGGTGGCTACACCTTC.